This T cell receptor beta chain was documented in a study of T and B cells in COVID-19 patients. As to this clonotype: No antigen is known for it.

Study results and limitations: Blood from mildly ill patients while symptomatic, and early samples from severe cases, were scarce.

Multiplex PCR with BIOMED2 TRB-A/B primer pools amplified TRB rearrangements. TCRdb ran MiXCR on the multiplex PCR reads and lists one entry per CDR3 protein. The repertoire has 8,700 or so distinct CDR3 sequences, roughly 29% of them found once; the top ten carry approximately 23%. TRB was amplified from about 250-500 ng of blood genomic DNA. There are 16 residues in the CDR3. With 3 bases removed from V and 4 bases from J, the gap between germline ends came to 16 bases. This TCR derives from a human donor who had recovered from COVID-19. The chain has TRBV12-3 or TRBV12-4 and TRBJ1-5; a possible D gene is TRBD1 (5 bases). The sample consisted of blood. The CDR3 loop is CASSFRQGYINQPQHF. The DNA of the CDR3 is TGTGCCAGCAGTTTTAGGCAGGGCTATATAAATCAGCCCCAGCATTTT.